This T cell receptor (beta chain) was found in a study of beta chain features in type 1 diabetes. On the study more broadly: There were 107,917,701 sorted cells examined across all samples.

The CDR3 totals 14 residues. CDR1 and CDR2 (germline): SGHRS, YFSETQ. The V end was cut by 1 base, the J end by 2 bases, with 10 bases between. Turning to this clone: The antigen remains unidentified. This CDR3 fails to terminate in the conserved phenylalanine or tryptophan, so it likely reflects a read error.

Expressed TCRB transcripts got sequenced, as all isolated RNA was reverse transcribed. The repertoire was sequenced with immunoSEQ multiplex PCR; TCRdb's copy has only in-frame clones and lacks some. The table records over 700,000 clones, under 20% of them present only once. Study-wide findings and caveats: People with Type 1 diabetes carried modestly yet significantly shorter TCRB CDR3s in all four CD4+ subsets. A closer apparent resemblance between naive, central memory and Treg TCRB repertoires was seen in patients than in healthy donors. For patients and controls alike, PCR might favor shorter templates to the same degree.

The TCR was taken from a young woman in good health. The material sequenced was naive CD4+ T cells from blood. This chain connects TRBV5-1 to TRBJ2-7, with D unresolved. CDR3 loop: CASSLTTQPYEQYL. CDR3 nucleotide sequence: TGCGCCAGCAGCTTGACTACCCAGCCCTACGAGCAGTACCTC.